These 23 T cell receptor beta chains were sequenced from one sample in a study of beta chain features in type 1 diabetes (dated by TCRdb to the late 2010s). The paper as a whole reports these results and caveats: In all four CD4+ subsets, TCRB CDR3 length was moderately but significantly shorter in type 1 diabetes patients.

Antigens for these TCRs are unknown. The protocol used for the library was the immunoSEQ multiplex PCR assay. The entire isolated RNA was reverse transcribed using the High Capacity cDNA Reverse Transcription Kit, and thus expressed TCRB transcripts were sequenced. TCRdb carries this immuneACCESS record with in-frame sequences only. Its versions omit some clonotypes, under half of them owing to an unresolved V gene in the studies checked, with the rest unexplained. The sample table shows 300,000 to 450,000 clones, and around 12% are seen once. Clones ranked in the top ten supply approximately 0.011% of the sample. What was sequenced was naive CD4+ T cells from blood. The cell subset or site label for this specimen denotes: true naive CD4+ T cells. The receptors here all came from a woman between 18 and 29 years old with type 1 diabetes.

The V gene is TRBV5-4, the J gene TRBJ2-3, with TRBD2 matching 7 bases. Looked up from germline, CDR1 is SGHNT and CDR2 is YYREEE (reference sequence). V trimming: 3 bases; J trimming: 4 bases; junction bases outside the gene matches: 5. This CDR3 comprises 14 residues. Here the CDR3 DNA reads TGTGCCAGCAGCTCCGAGCGGGGCTCAGATACGCAGTATTTT. Protein product: CASSSERGSDTQYF.

This clone was seen a few times. V usage is TRBV9 and J usage is TRBJ2-1; D is unresolved. The CDR3 extends over 13 amino acids. Trimming pared 0 bases from V and 13 bases from J, leaving 14 bases between. The germline gives CDR1 SGDLS, CDR2 YYNGEE. The DNA of the CDR3 is TGTGCCAGCAGCGTAGGCGATTTGGCTAGTCAGTTCTTC. It yields the protein CASSVGDLASQFF.

The gene calls are TRBV29-1 and TRBJ1-1; 11 nucleotides align to TRBD1. The CDR3 is 14 amino acids. The V segment lost 8 bases and the J segment 4 bases; nucleotides outside the gene matches: 9. In germline, CDR1 is SQVTM, CDR2 ANQGSEA. The DNA of the CDR3 is TGCAGCATCGAGGACAGGGGGCTCGGCACTGAAGCTTTCTTT. As protein: CSIEDRGLGTEAFF.

This clone turned up a few times. This chain uses TRBV7-9 with TRBJ1-5; D ambiguous. Trimming took 5 bases from V and 7 from J, leaving 15 bases between them. CDR3 size: 14 residues. Per the germline V gene, CDR1 is SEHNR and CDR2 is FQNEAQ (reference sequence). CDR3 bases: TGTGCCAGCAGCCTTCGGGATGGTGGGCAGCCCCAGCATTTT. This sequence encodes CASSLRDGGQPQHF.

In nucleotides, the CDR3 is TGTGCCAGCAGCGTAGTCGGGACAGGGGTGGACAATGAGCAGTTCTTC. This codes for CASSVVGTGVDNEQFF. The chain carries TRBV9 and TRBJ2-1; TRBD1 aligns across 10 bases. Germline V CDR1 and CDR2: SGDLS, YYNGEE. CDR3 length: 16 amino acids. V lost 0 bases, J lost 5 bases, and 5 bases stayed unmatched.

Only a few counts were recorded for this clone. The V call is TRBV5-4, the J call TRBJ2-1; D is perhaps TRBD2 (5 bases). Trimming shortened V by 1 base and J by 3 bases, and 11 bases separated the two germline ends. Germline-derived CDR1 and CDR2 are SGHNT and YYREEE (reference sequence). The CDR3 has 15 residues. CDR3 bases: TGTGCCAGCAGCTTGACCGGGGTGGGCTACAATGAGCAGTTCTTC. It is translated as CASSLTGVGYNEQFF.

This clone was seen a handful of times. This rearrangement joins TRBV29-1 to TRBJ2-4; no reliable D call. Trimming removed 4 bases from V and 4 bases from J, with 11 bases in between. There are 13 residues in the CDR3. Germline-derived CDR1 and CDR2 are SQVTM and ANQGSEA. The chain's CDR3 is CSVGESGKNIQYF. The CDR3 bases are TGCAGCGTTGGAGAGTCCGGGAAAAACATTCAGTACTTC. Complete variable domain (other parts from reference TRBV29-1 and TRBJ2-4): SAVISQKPSRDICQRGTSLTIQCQVDSQVTMMFWYRQQPGQSLTLIATANQGSEATYESGFVIDKFPISRPNLTFSTLTVSNMSPEDSSIYLCSVGESGKNIQYFGAGTRLSVL.

The chain has TRBV7-3 and TRBJ2-3; 8 bases line up with TRBD2. Germline V gene data show CDR1 as SGHTA and CDR2 as FQGTGA. J was trimmed by 4 bases and V by 5 bases; bases with no gene match: 5. This CDR3 is 14 amino acids long. CDR3 sequence: CASSHPGGADTQYF. In DNA, the CDR3 is TGTGCCAGCAGCCATCCGGGAGGGGCAGATACGCAGTATTTT.

V is TRBV27 and J is TRBJ2-7; tentatively, D is TRBD2 (5 bases). The CDR3 spans 15 residues. Deletions cut 1 base from V and 3 bases from J, with 13 bases between. The germline gives CDR1 MNHEY, CDR2 SMNVEV (reference sequence). This chain's CDR3 is CASSLLPPRGYEQYF. CDR3 sequence (DNA): TGTGCCAGCAGTTTATTACCACCTCGGGGCTACGAGCAGTACTTC.

The chain is built from TRBV4-3 and TRBJ1-1; D is possibly TRBD1 (5 bases). With 3 bases removed from V and 3 bases from J, the gap between germline ends came to 14 bases. Germline values: CDR1 LGHNA, CDR2 YSLEER. The CDR3 length is 15 residues. The CDR3 is CASSQALRGYTEAFF. The CDR3 DNA sequence: TGCGCCAGCAGCCAGGCCCTAAGGGGCTACACTGAAGCTTTCTTT.

This chain connects TRBV7-9 to TRBJ1-4; 11 bases agree with TRBD1. CDR3 length: 15 amino acids. The V gene end was trimmed by 5 bases and the J gene end by 4 bases; junction bases not matched to a gene: 3. Per the germline V gene, CDR1 is SEHNR and CDR2 is FQNEAQ (reference sequence). CDR3 in DNA: TGTGCCAGCAGCCGGGGACAGGGGGATAATGAAAAACTGTTTTTT. As protein: CASSRGQGDNEKLFF.

In its sample, this clone was seen a few times. The chain combines TRBV5-1 with TRBJ2-5; D might be TRBD1 (6 bases). The CDR3 consists of 16 residues. V was shortened by 0 bases and J by 4 bases, with 16 bases between the two germline ends. Germline CDR1 and CDR2: SGHRS and YFSETQ. The CDR3 sequence: CASSLGDKPGRETQYF. The CDR3 nucleotides read TGCGCCAGCAGCTTGGGGGACAAGCCGGGAAGAGAGACCCAGTACTTC.

This clone was seen a handful of times. V is TRBV7-9 and J is TRBJ1-1; D remains ambiguous. Germline V gene sequence: CDR1 SEHNR, CDR2 FQNEAQ (reference sequence). The CDR3 totals 11 residues. With 3 bases removed from V and 7 bases from J, the gap between germline ends came to 6 bases. The CDR3 sequence: CASSFRFEAFF. CDR3 DNA sequence: TGTGCCAGCAGCTTCAGGTTTGAAGCTTTCTTT.

A few counts support this clone. The chain couples TRBV4-3 to TRBJ2-1; TRBD1 aligns across 7 bases. The germline CDR1 and CDR2 sequences are LGHNA and YSLEER. J gave up 10 bases and V 2 bases, and 11 bases lay outside the gene matches. The CDR3 has 15 amino acids. The CDR3 reads CASSQNPGTAGEQFF. Written as DNA, the CDR3 is TGCGCCAGCAGCCAAAATCCGGGGACAGCCGGGGAGCAGTTCTTC.

The V call is TRBV2, the J call TRBJ2-7; 8 nucleotides line up with TRBD2. Germline V gives CDR1 SNHLY, CDR2 FYNNEI. V was pared by 3 bases and J by 4 bases, with 8 bases of the junction left unmatched. The CDR3 covers 15 residues. CDR3 residues: CASSEQAGVMYEQYF. CDR3 DNA sequence: TGTGCCAGCAGTGAGCAAGCGGGAGTAATGTACGAGCAGTACTTC.

The chain's CDR3 is CASSTWTSGNEQFF. The CDR3 DNA reads TGTGCCAGCAGCACATGGACTAGCGGGAATGAGCAGTTCTTC. The chain carries TRBV5-4 and TRBJ2-1, with 11 bases matching TRBD2. This CDR3 region has 14 residues. With V trimmed by 4 bases and J by 7 bases, 4 bases remained unmatched. Germline V lookup: CDR1 SGHNT, CDR2 YYREEE (reference sequence).

The chain has TRBV9 and TRBJ1-2, with D possibly matching TRBD1 (6 bases). Trimming removed 3 bases from V and 4 bases from J, with 13 bases in between. The CDR3 is made up of 14 amino acids. Germline CDR1 reads SGDLS; CDR2 reads YYNGEE. The CDR3 spells CASSGGLGAYGYTF. In nucleotides, the CDR3 is TGTGCCAGCAGCGGGGGCCTGGGGGCCTATGGCTACACCTTC.

There are a few counts of this clone. The J gene is TRBJ2-3, the V gene TRBV30; 9 positions agree with TRBD1. The J segment lost 4 bases and the V segment lost 2 bases, leaving 7 bases of the junction unmatched. The CDR3 spans 15 residues. Germline V lookup: CDR1 GTSNPN, CDR2 SVGIG (reference sequence). CDR3 coding DNA: TGTGCCTGGAGTCCGGGACAGGGTCGGGCAGATACGCAGTATTTT. Protein product: CAWSPGQGRADTQYF.

The chain recombines TRBV28 with TRBJ2-7, with TRBD1 identical over 12 bases. This CDR3 contains 15 residues. The V gene end was trimmed by 4 bases and the J gene end by 5 bases; junction bases not matched to a gene: 6. Germline CDR1 reads MDHEN; CDR2 reads SYDVKM. CDR3 in amino acids: CASSSPGTGGNEQYF. The CDR3 DNA sequence: TGTGCCAGCAGTTCCCCGGGGACAGGGGGCAACGAGCAGTACTTC.

This clone was observed a handful of times. This chain connects TRBV29-1 to TRBJ2-7; 10 bases align to TRBD1. Germline loops: CDR1 SQVTM, CDR2 ANQGSEA. The CDR3 totals 15 residues. The J segment lost 4 bases and the V segment lost 6 bases, leaving 12 bases of the junction unmatched. The CDR3 sequence: CSVTGGQGSSYEQYF. The CDR3 coding sequence is TGCAGCGTGACGGGGGGACAGGGGTCCTCTTACGAGCAGTACTTC.

The rearrangement links TRBV29-1 to TRBJ2-1; 11 bases agree with TRBD1. The CDR3 extends over 14 amino acids. The V segment lost 8 bases and the J segment 8 bases; nucleotides outside the gene matches: 11. Germline assignment: CDR1 SQVTM and CDR2 ANQGSEA. CDR3 loop: CSPGGTGGGDEQFF. In DNA form, the CDR3 reads TGCAGCCCAGGGGGGACAGGGGGTGGCGATGAGCAGTTCTTC.

The rearrangement links TRBV30 to TRBJ2-7; no clear D. The CDR3 runs 12 residues. The germline gives CDR1 GTSNPN, CDR2 SVGIG (reference sequence). V was clipped by 0 bases and J by 4 bases, with 7 bases between them. DNA of the CDR3: TGTGCCTGGAGTGTAAGAGCGTACGAGCAGTACTTC. Residues: CAWSVRAYEQYF.

The V and J genes are TRBV5-1 and TRBJ2-3, with 8 bases aligning to TRBD2. This CDR3 spans 16 amino acids. The V and J ends lost 4 bases and 2 bases, in that order; junction bases with no gene match: 9. The germline CDR1 and CDR2 sequences are SGHRS and YFSETQ. The CDR3, as DNA: TGCGCCAGCAGCCGGGGGGGCGGGAGCCCCACAGATACGCAGTATTTT. Protein product: CASSRGGGSPTDTQYF.